This TCR beta chain was captured in a study of blood T cell repertoires in COVID-19. V shed 1 base, J shed 3 bases, and the junction held 6 bases outside the gene matches. CDR3 length equals 16 residues. CDR1 SGHTA and CDR2 FQGNSA come from the germline V gene. The data were produced by immunoSEQ multiplex PCR, yet TCRdb's version contains in-frame clones alone and is incomplete. The table shows approximately 500,000 clones, with approximately 90% occurring only once. The rearrangement links TRBV7-2 to TRBJ1-1; 9 nucleotides line up with TRBD1. What was sequenced was PBMCs or T cells enriched from blood (not recorded which). The receptor was derived from a woman in her forties who had recovered from COVID-19. This CDR3 is CASSLVTGGRDTEAFF. CDR3 DNA sequence: TGTGCCAGCAGCTTAGTTACAGGGGGCCGGGACACTGAAGCTTTCTTT.